A single sample gave rise to the 4 T cell receptor beta chains below, sequenced in a study of blood T cell repertoires in COVID-19 (dated by TCRdb to the early 2020s). Receptor amplification or capture employed the immunoSEQ multiplex PCR assay. The table was pulled from immuneACCESS by TCRdb, which kept in-frame rearrangements only. Such tables lose some clones; where checked, under half of the loss comes from unresolved V genes, and the rest has no known cause. The sample table lists about 160,000 clones, over 70% of them with a count of one. The ten most abundant clones make up around 6.1% of the sample. The sample comprised peripheral blood. These TCRs come from a man older than 75 with acute or convalescent COVID-19.

This sequence joins TRBV5-8 and TRBJ1-5; TRBD1 aligns across 7 bases. Germline-derived CDR1 and CDR2 are SGHTS and YDEGEE. The CDR3 has 17 residues. The ends lost 4 bases at V and 2 bases at J; junction bases unmatched: 12. The CDR3 sequence is CASSPAATGQGNQPQHF. CDR3 coding DNA: TGTGCCAGCAGCCCGGCGGCGACAGGGCAGGGCAATCAGCCCCAGCATTTT.

This clone was counted a few times. V usage is TRBV7-2 and J usage is TRBJ1-3; no definite D call. The germline V and J ends were trimmed by 0 bases and 0 bases, with 6 bases remaining between them. The CDR3 has 15 residues. CDR1 and CDR2 (germline): SGHTA, FQGNSA. The CDR3 spells CASSLATYSGNTIYF. The CDR3 DNA is TGTGCCAGCAGCTTAGCGACTTACTCTGGAAACACCATATATTTT.

The chain carries TRBV5-1 and TRBJ2-6, with D possibly being TRBD1 (5 bases). V gave up 3 bases and J gave up 0 bases, with 7 bases separating them. This CDR3 is built from 15 residues. Germline V gene lookup returns CDR1 SGHRS and CDR2 YFSETQ. CDR3 region: CASSSDSSGANVLTF. DNA of the CDR3: TGCGCCAGCAGCTCCGACAGCTCTGGGGCCAACGTCCTGACTTTC.

The J gene is TRBJ2-3, the V gene TRBV5-6; 10 positions match TRBD2. This CDR3 contains 15 residues. V was clipped by 1 base and J by 3 bases; unmatched bases: 2. Germline CDR1 reads SGHDT; CDR2 reads YYEEEE. The CDR3 DNA sequence: TGTGCCAGCAGCTTGACTAGCGGGGCGACAGATACGCAGTATTTT. Translating it yields CASSLTSGATDTQYF.